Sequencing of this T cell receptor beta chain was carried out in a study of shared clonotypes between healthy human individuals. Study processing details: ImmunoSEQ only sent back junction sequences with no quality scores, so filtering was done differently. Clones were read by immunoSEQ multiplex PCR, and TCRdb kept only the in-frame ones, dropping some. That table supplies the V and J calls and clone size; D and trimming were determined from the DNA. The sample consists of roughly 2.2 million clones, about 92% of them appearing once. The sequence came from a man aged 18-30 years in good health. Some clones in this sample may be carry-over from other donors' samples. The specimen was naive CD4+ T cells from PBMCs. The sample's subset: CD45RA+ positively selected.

Here the CDR3 DNA reads TGTGCCAGCAGCCCGGGGACAGGGGAGGGCTATGGCTACACCTTC. Amino acid sequence: CASSPGTGEGYGYTF. The V and J genes are TRBV5-6 and TRBJ1-2; 10 bases align to TRBD1. The germline V gene has CDR1 SGHDT and CDR2 YYEEEE. With V trimmed by 4 bases and J by 4 bases, 7 bases remained unmatched. This CDR3 comprises 15 residues.